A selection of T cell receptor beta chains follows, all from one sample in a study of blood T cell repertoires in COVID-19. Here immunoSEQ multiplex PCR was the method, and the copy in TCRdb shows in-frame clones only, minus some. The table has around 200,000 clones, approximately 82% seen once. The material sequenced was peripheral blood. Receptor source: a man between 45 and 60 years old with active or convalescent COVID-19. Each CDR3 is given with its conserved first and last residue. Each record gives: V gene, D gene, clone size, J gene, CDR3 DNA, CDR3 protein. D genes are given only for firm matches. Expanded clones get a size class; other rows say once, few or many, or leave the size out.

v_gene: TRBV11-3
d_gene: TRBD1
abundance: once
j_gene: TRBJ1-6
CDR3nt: TGTGCCAGCAGCATGGGACAGGTTAATTCACCCCTCCACTTT
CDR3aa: CASSMGQVNSPLHF

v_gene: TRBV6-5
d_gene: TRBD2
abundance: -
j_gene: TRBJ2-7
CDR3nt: TGTGCCAGCAGTCGTCGGGGAGCGGGAGGGAACGAGCAGTACTTC
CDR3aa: CASSRRGAGGNEQYF

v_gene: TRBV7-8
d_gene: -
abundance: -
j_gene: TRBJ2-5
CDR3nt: TGTGCCAGCAGCCCCCGGGGTTTTCAAGAGACCCAGTACTTC
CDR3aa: CASSPRGFQETQYF

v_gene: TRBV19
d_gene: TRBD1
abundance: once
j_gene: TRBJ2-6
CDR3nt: TGTGCCAGTAGTCCAATGGCCCTGGGACAGAACATCCTTACTAGCTCTGGGGCCAACGTCCTGACTTTC
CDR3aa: CASSPMALGQNILTSSGANVLTF

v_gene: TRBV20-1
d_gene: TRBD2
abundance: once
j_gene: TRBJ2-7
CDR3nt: TGCAGTGCTAGTTGGTGGCGGGAGGGCCGCGACGAGCAGTACTTC
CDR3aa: CSASWWREGRDEQYF

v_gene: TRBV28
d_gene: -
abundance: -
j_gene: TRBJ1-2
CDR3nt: TGTGCCAGCAGTTCCGGAGGAAGTTCCGCTGGCTACACCTTC
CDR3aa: CASSSGGSSAGYTF

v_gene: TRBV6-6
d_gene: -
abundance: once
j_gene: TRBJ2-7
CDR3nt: TGTGCCAGCAGTTCCTCGTGGGGGGACAGACCCTACGAGCAGTACTTC
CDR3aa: CASSSSWGDRPYEQYF

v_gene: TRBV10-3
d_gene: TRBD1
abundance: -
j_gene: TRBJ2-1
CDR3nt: TGTGCCACCTTACCGGGACAGGGGGTCAGTGAGCAGTTCTTC
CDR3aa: CATLPGQGVSEQFF

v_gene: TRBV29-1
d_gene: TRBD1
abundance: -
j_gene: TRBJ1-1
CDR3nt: TGCAGCGTTACGGACAGGGTCCACACTGAAGCTTTCTTT
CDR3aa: CSVTDRVHTEAFF

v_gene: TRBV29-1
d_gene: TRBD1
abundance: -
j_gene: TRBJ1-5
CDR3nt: TGCAGCGTTTCGACGGGGCAGGGGGAGTTTAGCAATCAGCCCCAGCATTTT
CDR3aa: CSVSTGQGEFSNQPQHF

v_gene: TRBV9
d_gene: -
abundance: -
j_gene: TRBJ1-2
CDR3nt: TGTGCCAGCAGCGCGGGGGGAAGTGGCGGCTACACCTTC
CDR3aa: CASSAGGSGGYTF

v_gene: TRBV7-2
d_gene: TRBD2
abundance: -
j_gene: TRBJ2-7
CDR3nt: TGTGCCAGCAGCTCAGGGACTAGCTATGGTTACTACGAGCAGTACTTC
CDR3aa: CASSSGTSYGYYEQYF

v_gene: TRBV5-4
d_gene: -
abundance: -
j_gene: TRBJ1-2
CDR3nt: TGTGCCAGCAGCTTGGCCGGGGGGAACTATGGCTACACCTTC
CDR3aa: CASSLAGGNYGYTF

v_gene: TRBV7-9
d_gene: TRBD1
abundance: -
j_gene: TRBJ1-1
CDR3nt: TGTGCCAGCAGGGAACTCAGGGGGCTTAGCACTGAAGCTTTCTTT
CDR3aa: CASRELRGLSTEAFF

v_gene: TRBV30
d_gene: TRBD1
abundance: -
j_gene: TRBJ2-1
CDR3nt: TGTGCCTGGAGTTGGACAGGGGGACAGTTCTTC
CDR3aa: CAWSWTGGQFF

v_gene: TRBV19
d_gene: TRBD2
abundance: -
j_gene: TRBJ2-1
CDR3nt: TGTGCCAGTAGCCTGGGAGCGGGAGGCAACAATGAGCAGTTCTTC
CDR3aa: CASSLGAGGNNEQFF

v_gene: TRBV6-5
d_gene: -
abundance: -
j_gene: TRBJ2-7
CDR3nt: TGTGCCAGCACGGGTTCCTACGAGCAGTACTTC
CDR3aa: CASTGSYEQYF

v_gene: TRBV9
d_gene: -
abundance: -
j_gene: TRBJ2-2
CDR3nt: TGTGCCAGCAGCGTAACCCCCACCGGGGAGAACACCGGGGAGCTGTTTTTT
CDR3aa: CASSVTPTGENTGELFF

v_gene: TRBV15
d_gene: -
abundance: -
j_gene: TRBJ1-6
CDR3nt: TGTGCCACCAGCAGGGCCGGACAGAGCTTCTCCTATAATTCACCCCTCCACTTT
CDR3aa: CATSRAGQSFSYNSPLHF

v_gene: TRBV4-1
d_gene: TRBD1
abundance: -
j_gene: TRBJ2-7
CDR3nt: TGCGCCAGCAGCCAAGACCCCCGGGACAGCAGCTACGAGCAGTACTTC
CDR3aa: CASSQDPRDSSYEQYF

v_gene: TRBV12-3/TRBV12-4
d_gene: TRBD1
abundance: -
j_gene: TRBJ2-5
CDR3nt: TGTGCCAGCACCCGGACAGGCTTAGGGACCCAGTACTTC
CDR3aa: CASTRTGLGTQYF

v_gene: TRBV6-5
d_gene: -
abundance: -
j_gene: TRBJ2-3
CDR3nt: TGTGCCAGCAGTTACTCGACGGAGCACCCCACAGATACGCAGTATTTT
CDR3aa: CASSYSTEHPTDTQYF

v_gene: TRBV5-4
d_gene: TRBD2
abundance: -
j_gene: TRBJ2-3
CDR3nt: TGTGCCAGCAGCTTGGCGCCTAGCGGGACGAATACGCAGTATTTT
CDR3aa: CASSLAPSGTNTQYF

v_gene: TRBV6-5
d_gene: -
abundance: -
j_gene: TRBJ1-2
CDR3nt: TGTGCCAGCAGTTACATGGGCCTCAGTAGGCGAGGCTACACCTTC
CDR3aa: CASSYMGLSRRGYTF

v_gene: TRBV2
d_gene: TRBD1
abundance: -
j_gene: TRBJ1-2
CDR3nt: TGTGCCAGCAGTGAGACAGGGGCCGGCTACACCTTC
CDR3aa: CASSETGAGYTF

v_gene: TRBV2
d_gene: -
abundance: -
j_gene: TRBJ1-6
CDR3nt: TGTGCCAGCAGTGATCAGGGAAATTCACCCCTCCACTTT
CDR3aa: CASSDQGNSPLHF

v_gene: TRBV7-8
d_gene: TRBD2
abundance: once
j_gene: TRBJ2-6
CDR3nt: TGTGCCAGCAGTAGGTCTGGGGGGGCTGGGGCCAACGTCCTGACTTTC
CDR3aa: CASSRSGGAGANVLTF

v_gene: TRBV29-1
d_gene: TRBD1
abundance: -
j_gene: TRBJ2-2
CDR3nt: TGCAGCGCAGGGACAGCGAACACCGGGGAGCTGTTTTTT
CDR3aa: CSAGTANTGELFF